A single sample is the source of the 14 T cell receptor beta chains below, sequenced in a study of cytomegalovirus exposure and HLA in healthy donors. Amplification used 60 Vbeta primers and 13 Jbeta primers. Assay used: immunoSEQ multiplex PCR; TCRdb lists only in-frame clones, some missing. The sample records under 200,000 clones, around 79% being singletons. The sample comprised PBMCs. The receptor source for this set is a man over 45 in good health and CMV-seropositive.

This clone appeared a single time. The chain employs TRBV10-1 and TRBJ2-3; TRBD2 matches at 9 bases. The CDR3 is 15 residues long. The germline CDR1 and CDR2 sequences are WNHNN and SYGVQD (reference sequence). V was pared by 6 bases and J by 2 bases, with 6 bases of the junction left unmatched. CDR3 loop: CASSVAGANTDTQYF. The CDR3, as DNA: TGCGCCAGCAGCGTAGCGGGGGCCAACACAGATACGCAGTATTTT.

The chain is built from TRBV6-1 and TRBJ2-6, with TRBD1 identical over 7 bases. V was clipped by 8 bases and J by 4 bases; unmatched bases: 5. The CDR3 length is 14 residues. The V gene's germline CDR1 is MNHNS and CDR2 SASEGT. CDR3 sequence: CASETGSGANVLTF. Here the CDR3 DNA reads TGTGCCAGCGAGACAGGGTCCGGGGCCAACGTCCTGACTTTC.

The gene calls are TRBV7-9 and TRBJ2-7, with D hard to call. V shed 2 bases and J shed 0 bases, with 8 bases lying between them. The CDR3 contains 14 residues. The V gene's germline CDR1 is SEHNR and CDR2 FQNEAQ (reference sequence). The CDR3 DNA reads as TGTGCCAGCAGCTTACAGGAAGGCTCCTACGAGCAGTACGTC. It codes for CASSLQEGSYEQYV.

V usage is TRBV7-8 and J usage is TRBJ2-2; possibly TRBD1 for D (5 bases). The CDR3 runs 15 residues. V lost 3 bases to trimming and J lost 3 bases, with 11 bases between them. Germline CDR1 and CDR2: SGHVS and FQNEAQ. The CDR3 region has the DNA TGTGCCAGCAGCTTCTCCGCAGGGTACACCGGGGAGCTGTTTTTT. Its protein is CASSFSAGYTGELFF.

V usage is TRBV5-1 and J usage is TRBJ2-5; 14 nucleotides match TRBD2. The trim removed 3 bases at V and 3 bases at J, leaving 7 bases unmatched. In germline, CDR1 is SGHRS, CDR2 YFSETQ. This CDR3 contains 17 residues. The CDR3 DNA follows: TGCGCCAGCAGCTCGGGACTAGCGGGGGTGGTGAAAGAGACCCAGTACTTC. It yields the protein CASSSGLAGVVKETQYF.

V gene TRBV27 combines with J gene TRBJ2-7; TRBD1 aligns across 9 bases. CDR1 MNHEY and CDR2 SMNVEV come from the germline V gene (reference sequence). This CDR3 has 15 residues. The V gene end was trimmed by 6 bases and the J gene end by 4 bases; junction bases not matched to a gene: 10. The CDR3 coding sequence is TGTGCCAGCAGCAACCTGGGACAGGGTCAGTACGAGCAGTACTTC. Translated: CASSNLGQGQYEQYF.

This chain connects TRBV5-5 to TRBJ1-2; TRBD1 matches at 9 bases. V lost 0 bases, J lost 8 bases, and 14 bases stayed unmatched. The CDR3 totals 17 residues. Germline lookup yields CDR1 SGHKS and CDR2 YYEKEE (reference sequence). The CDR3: CASSLVGDRVQGRGYTF. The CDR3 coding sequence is TGTGCCAGCAGCTTGGTGGGGGACAGGGTCCAAGGTCGGGGCTACACCTTC.

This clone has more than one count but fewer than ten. The CDR3 is CASSEPGEPGNTIYF. DNA of the CDR3: TGTGCCAGCAGTGAACCAGGGGAGCCTGGAAACACCATATATTTT. The gene calls are TRBV6-1 and TRBJ1-3; a possible D gene is TRBD1 (6 bases). The ends were cut back, 2 bases at V and 2 bases at J, with 10 bases in the middle. Per the germline V gene, CDR1 is MNHNS and CDR2 is SASEGT. The CDR3 has 15 amino acids.

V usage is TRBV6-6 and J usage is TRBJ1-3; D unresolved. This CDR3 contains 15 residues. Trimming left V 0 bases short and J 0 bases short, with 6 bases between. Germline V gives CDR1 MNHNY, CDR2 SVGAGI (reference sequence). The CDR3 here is CASSYSQNSGNTIYF. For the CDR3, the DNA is TGTGCCAGCAGTTACTCACAAAACTCTGGAAACACCATATATTTT.

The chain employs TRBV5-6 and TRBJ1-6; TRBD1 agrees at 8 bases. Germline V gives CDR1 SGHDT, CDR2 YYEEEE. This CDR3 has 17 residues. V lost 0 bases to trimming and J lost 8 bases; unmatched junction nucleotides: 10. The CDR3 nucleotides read TGTGCCAGCAGCTTGGATAGTACCGGGACAGGATATTCACCCCTCCACTTT. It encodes CASSLDSTGTGYSPLHF.

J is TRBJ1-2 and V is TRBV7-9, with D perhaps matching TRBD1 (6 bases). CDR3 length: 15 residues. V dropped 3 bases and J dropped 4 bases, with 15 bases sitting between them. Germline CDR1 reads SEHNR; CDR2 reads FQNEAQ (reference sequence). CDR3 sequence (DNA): TGTGCCAGCAGCTTTGGGGCAGGGGATACCTATGGCTACACCTTC. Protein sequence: CASSFGAGDTYGYTF.

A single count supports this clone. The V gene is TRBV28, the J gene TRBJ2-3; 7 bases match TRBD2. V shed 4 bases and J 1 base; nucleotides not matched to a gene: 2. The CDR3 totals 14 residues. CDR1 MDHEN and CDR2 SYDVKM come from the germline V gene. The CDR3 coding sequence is TGTGCCAGCAGTTCTCGGGGGGGCACAGATACGCAGTATTTT. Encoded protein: CASSSRGGTDTQYF.

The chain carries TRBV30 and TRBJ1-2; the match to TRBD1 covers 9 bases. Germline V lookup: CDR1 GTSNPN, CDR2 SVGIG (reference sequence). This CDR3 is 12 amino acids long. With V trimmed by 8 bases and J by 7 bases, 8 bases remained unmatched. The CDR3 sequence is CARGQGQVGYTF. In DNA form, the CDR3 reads TGTGCCAGAGGACAGGGGCAAGTTGGCTACACCTTC.

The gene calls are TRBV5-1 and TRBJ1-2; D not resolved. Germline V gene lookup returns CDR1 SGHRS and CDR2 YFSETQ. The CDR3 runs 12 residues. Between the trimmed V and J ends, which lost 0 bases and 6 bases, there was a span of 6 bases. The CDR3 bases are TGCGCCAGCAGCTTGGGGGGAGATGGCTACACCTTC. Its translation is CASSLGGDGYTF.